The rows below give T cell receptor beta chains drawn from one sample of a study of shared clonotypes between healthy human individuals. The data were produced by immunoSEQ multiplex PCR, yet TCRdb's version contains in-frame clones alone and is incomplete. The table has about 2.4 million clones, more than 85% seen once. Specimen: naive CD4+ T cells from PBMCs. The receptors come from a young man in good health. Some clones in this sample may be carry-over from other donors' samples. The CDR3 runs from the conserved cysteine through the conserved F or W. Fields, in order: D gene, J gene, V gene, clone size, CDR3 protein, CDR3 DNA. D genes are given only for firm matches. Size is omitted from some rows. Given values are once, few, many or a class for expanded clones.

. TRBJ2-3 TRBV7-7 . CASSPSNRADTQYF TGTGCCAGCAGTCCAAGTAATAGGGCAGATACGCAGTATTTT
TRBD1 TRBJ1-1 TRBV29-1 . CSARGQENTEAFF TGCAGCGCCCGGGGACAGGAGAACACTGAAGCTTTCTTT
. TRBJ1-2 TRBV28 . CASSPAGASNYGYTF TGTGCCAGCAGCCCCGCGGGGGCCTCTAACTATGGCTACACCTTC
. TRBJ1-2 TRBV4-3 . CASSPLGAGSDGYTF TGCGCCAGCAGCCCGCTGGGGGCAGGGTCGGATGGCTACACCTTC
. TRBJ1-1 TRBV5-1 . CASSSGWNTEAFF TGCGCCAGCAGCTCCGGCTGGAACACTGAAGCTTTCTTT
. TRBJ2-7 TRBV2 . CASEIVGGYEQYF TGTGCCAGTGAAATTGTGGGGGGCTACGAGCAGTACTTC
. TRBJ1-1 TRBV7-9 . CASSLAWGHTEAFF TGTGCCAGCAGCTTAGCGTGGGGGCACACTGAAGCTTTCTTT
TRBD2 TRBJ2-1 TRBV5-1 . CASSPGLAGGLDEQFF TGCGCCAGCAGCCCTGGACTAGCGGGAGGGCTCGATGAGCAGTTCTTC
. TRBJ1-1 TRBV5-4 . CASSLGLNTEAFF TGTGCCAGCAGCTTGGGATTGAACACTGAAGCTTTCTTT
. TRBJ1-1 TRBV4-1 . CASSQGGAILHAFF TGCGCCAGCAGCCAAGGAGGGGCCATACTACACGCTTTCTTT
. TRBJ2-5 TRBV28 . CASSFGSVETQYF TGTGCCAGCAGTTTCGGGAGTGTAGAGACCCAGTACTTC
. TRBJ2-2 TRBV30 . CAWSSSPFFAVSNTGELFF TGTGCCTGGAGTTCCTCACCTTTCTTTGCAGTCTCGAACACCGGGGAGCTGTTTTTT
. TRBJ1-1 TRBV7-8 . CASSLTFPRPTEAFF TGTGCCAGCAGCTTAACCTTTCCTAGGCCCACTGAAGCTTTCTTT
. TRBJ2-5 TRBV4-2 . CASSQTARAETQYF TGTGCCAGCAGCCAGACTGCCAGGGCCGAGACCCAGTACTTC
TRBD2 TRBJ2-1 TRBV28 . CASSSTSGRAYNEQFF TGTGCCAGCAGTTCGACTAGCGGGAGGGCTTACAATGAGCAGTTCTTC
TRBD1 TRBJ2-7 TRBV6-1 . CASRRDRFYEQYF TGTGCCAGCAGACGGGACAGATTCTACGAGCAGTACTTC
. TRBJ1-4 TRBV19 . CASSYTRRATNEKLFF TGTGCCAGTAGTTACACCAGGCGTGCAACTAATGAAAAACTGTTTTTT
TRBD1 TRBJ1-2 TRBV4-1 . CASSPASRRQGSYGYTF TGCGCCAGCAGCCCAGCGTCCCGAAGACAGGGAAGCTATGGCTACACCTTC
TRBD1 TRBJ2-1 TRBV5-6 once CASSLHRGYNEQFF TGTGCCAGCAGCTTACACAGGGGGTACAATGAGCAGTTCTTC
TRBD2 TRBJ2-7 TRBV4-1 . CASSLRGRAFYEQYF TGCGCCAGCAGCCTTCGGGGGAGGGCCTTTTACGAGCAGTACTTC
. TRBJ1-4 TRBV7-2 . CASSSGGTAANEKLFF TGTGCCAGCAGCTCGGGCGGGACGGCTGCTAATGAAAAACTGTTTTTT
. TRBJ2-6 TRBV28 . CASSRSGPRGANVLTF TGTGCCAGCAGTCGATCCGGGCCCCGTGGGGCCAACGTCCTGACTTTC